These T cell receptor beta chains were read from a single sample in a study of control samples from healthy donors and cancer patients. Generated by immunoSEQ multiplex PCR, the TCRdb table keeps only in-frame clones and is missing some. In the table there are about 130,000 clones, 85% to 95% of which are singletons. What was sequenced was blood. The receptors were sampled from a young man in good health. Both conserved end residues are part of each CDR3. Fields, in order: D gene, V gene, J gene, clone size, CDR3 DNA, CDR3 protein. D genes are given only for firm matches. Clone size is given for some rows only: seen once, a few or many times, or a class if the clone is expanded.

d_gene: NA; v_gene: TRBV6-2/TRBV6-3; j_gene: TRBJ1-6; abundance: NA; CDR3nt: TGTGCCAGCAGTTACCCCGAGACGGGCCGCTCACCCCTCCACTTT; CDR3aa: CASSYPETGRSPLHF
d_gene: NA; v_gene: TRBV6-1; j_gene: TRBJ2-1; abundance: NA; CDR3nt: TGTGCCAGCAGTGAAGTGAGCAGGGACGATGAGCAGTTCTTC; CDR3aa: CASSEVSRDDEQFF
d_gene: NA; v_gene: TRBV5-6; j_gene: TRBJ1-1; abundance: NA; CDR3nt: TGTGCCAGCAGCTCCATTGGGTCCCCGAACACTGAAGCTTTCTTT; CDR3aa: CASSSIGSPNTEAFF
d_gene: NA; v_gene: TRBV3-1/TRBV3-2; j_gene: TRBJ1-4; abundance: NA; CDR3nt: TGTGCCAGCAGCCAAGGCCGGGCAACTAATGAAAAACTGTTTTTT; CDR3aa: CASSQGRATNEKLFF
d_gene: TRBD1; v_gene: TRBV19; j_gene: TRBJ1-5; abundance: NA; CDR3nt: TGTGCCAGTAGAAGACGACAGGGAGGCAATCAGCCCCAGCATTTT; CDR3aa: CASRRRQGGNQPQHF
d_gene: NA; v_gene: TRBV7-8; j_gene: TRBJ2-1; abundance: NA; CDR3nt: TGTGCCAGCAGCTTAGAGGTGGCCAGGGACTTTCAGCAGTTCTTC; CDR3aa: CASSLEVARDFQQFF
d_gene: TRBD1; v_gene: TRBV4-2; j_gene: TRBJ2-2; abundance: once; CDR3nt: TGTGCCAGCAGCCAAGAAAGGAACAGGGGTAGCCGGGAGCTGTTTTTT; CDR3aa: CASSQERNRGSRELFF
d_gene: TRBD1; v_gene: TRBV5-4; j_gene: TRBJ1-4; abundance: NA; CDR3nt: TGTGCCAGCAGCACACCCGGGACAGGAAATGAAAAACTGTTTTTT; CDR3aa: CASSTPGTGNEKLFF
d_gene: TRBD1; v_gene: TRBV9; j_gene: TRBJ1-4; abundance: NA; CDR3nt: TGTGCCAGCAGCGGGTCACAGGGGTCTAATGAAAAACTGTTTTTT; CDR3aa: CASSGSQGSNEKLFF
d_gene: TRBD2; v_gene: TRBV29-1; j_gene: TRBJ2-1; abundance: NA; CDR3nt: TGCAGCGTTGGACTAGCGGGGGCCAACAATGAGCAGTTCTTC; CDR3aa: CSVGLAGANNEQFF
d_gene: NA; v_gene: TRBV4-2; j_gene: TRBJ1-1; abundance: few; CDR3nt: TGTGCCAGCAGCCTACAACACACTACGAACACTGAAGCTTTCTTT; CDR3aa: CASSLQHTTNTEAFF
d_gene: NA; v_gene: TRBV19; j_gene: TRBJ2-3; abundance: NA; CDR3nt: TGTGCCAGTAGTCGGGACTCAACCACAGATACGCAGTATTTT; CDR3aa: CASSRDSTTDTQYF
d_gene: NA; v_gene: TRBV2; j_gene: TRBJ2-7; abundance: NA; CDR3nt: TGTGCCAGCAGTGGGCAGATCTACGAGCAGTACTTC; CDR3aa: CASSGQIYEQYF
d_gene: TRBD1; v_gene: TRBV7-6; j_gene: TRBJ1-2; abundance: NA; CDR3nt: TGTGCCAGCAGCCCGGGACAGGCCCAATATGGCTACACCTTC; CDR3aa: CASSPGQAQYGYTF
d_gene: NA; v_gene: TRBV12-5; j_gene: TRBJ1-4; abundance: NA; CDR3nt: TGTGCTAGTGGTCAGGGTTATGGGGAAAAACTGTTTTTT; CDR3aa: CASGQGYGEKLFF
d_gene: NA; v_gene: TRBV28; j_gene: TRBJ1-5; abundance: NA; CDR3nt: TGTGCCAGCAGTTTAAGTTGGGGGGCGAGCAATCAGCCCCAGCATTTT; CDR3aa: CASSLSWGASNQPQHF
d_gene: NA; v_gene: TRBV2; j_gene: TRBJ1-3; abundance: NA; CDR3nt: TGTGCCAGCAGTGAGGGGACCCAGGGACGGTCTGGAAACACCATATATTTT; CDR3aa: CASSEGTQGRSGNTIYF
d_gene: NA; v_gene: TRBV6-5; j_gene: TRBJ1-2; abundance: NA; CDR3nt: TGTGCCAGCAGTTATTACATCGGGACTAACTATGGCTACACCTTC; CDR3aa: CASSYYIGTNYGYTF
d_gene: TRBD1; v_gene: TRBV7-2; j_gene: TRBJ2-7; abundance: NA; CDR3nt: TGTGCCAGCAGCTTAGGACAGGGACGTCTGGGGGAGCAGTACTTC; CDR3aa: CASSLGQGRLGEQYF
d_gene: NA; v_gene: TRBV7-3; j_gene: TRBJ1-1; abundance: NA; CDR3nt: TGTGCCAGCAGCCTAGCCCGGGCGAACACTGAAGCTTTCTTT; CDR3aa: CASSLARANTEAFF
d_gene: TRBD1; v_gene: TRBV11-2; j_gene: TRBJ1-1; abundance: NA; CDR3nt: TGTGCCAGCAGCTTAAGCAGGGGGTGGTCTGAAGCTTTCTTT; CDR3aa: CASSLSRGWSEAFF
d_gene: NA; v_gene: TRBV4-2; j_gene: TRBJ1-1; abundance: NA; CDR3nt: TGTGCCAGCAGCCAGAAGGGGGGCACTGAAGCTTTCTTT; CDR3aa: CASSQKGGTEAFF
d_gene: NA; v_gene: TRBV6-1; j_gene: TRBJ1-2; abundance: NA; CDR3nt: TGTGCCAGCAGTGAAGGCGGGTATGGCTACACCTTC; CDR3aa: CASSEGGYGYTF
d_gene: NA; v_gene: TRBV7-9; j_gene: TRBJ1-1; abundance: NA; CDR3nt: TGTGCCAGCAGCTGGGGACCGGAGACTGAAGCTTTCTTT; CDR3aa: CASSWGPETEAFF
d_gene: TRBD1; v_gene: TRBV7-9; j_gene: TRBJ2-7; abundance: NA; CDR3nt: TGTGCCAGCAGCCCGTCGGGGACAGGCCCCTACGAGCAGTACTTC; CDR3aa: CASSPSGTGPYEQYF
d_gene: NA; v_gene: TRBV9; j_gene: TRBJ2-3; abundance: NA; CDR3nt: TGTGCTAGCACGGGGCCTGGGGCAGATACGCAGTATTTT; CDR3aa: CASTGPGADTQYF
d_gene: NA; v_gene: TRBV7-2; j_gene: TRBJ1-2; abundance: NA; CDR3nt: TGTGCCAGCAGCTTAGCCAGAGGAGCTAACTATGGCTACACCTTC; CDR3aa: CASSLARGANYGYTF
d_gene: TRBD1; v_gene: TRBV29-1; j_gene: TRBJ1-2; abundance: NA; CDR3nt: TGCAGCGCCCCGACAGGGGCCCCTAACTATGGCTACACCTTC; CDR3aa: CSAPTGAPNYGYTF
d_gene: TRBD1; v_gene: TRBV14; j_gene: TRBJ2-5; abundance: NA; CDR3nt: TGTGCCAGCAGCCAAGATTTAACAGGGGGGCAAGAGACCCAGTACTTC; CDR3aa: CASSQDLTGGQETQYF
d_gene: TRBD1; v_gene: TRBV9; j_gene: TRBJ2-1; abundance: NA; CDR3nt: TGTGCCAGCAGCGTAGGAGGGGGCGAAGCAGGTGAGCAGTTCTTC; CDR3aa: CASSVGGGEAGEQFF
d_gene: NA; v_gene: TRBV13; j_gene: TRBJ2-7; abundance: NA; CDR3nt: TGTGCCAGCAGCTCCGAACGGGCCCCCGGTCGGGCGAAGGAGCAGTACTTC; CDR3aa: CASSSERAPGRAKEQYF
d_gene: NA; v_gene: TRBV30; j_gene: TRBJ1-5; abundance: NA; CDR3nt: TGTGCCTGGAGTGTACGGGGTGCTCAGCCCCAGCATTTT; CDR3aa: CAWSVRGAQPQHF
d_gene: NA; v_gene: TRBV28; j_gene: TRBJ2-7; abundance: NA; CDR3nt: TGTGCCATCCGGAGTTTTGGGGGGGCCGGCTACGAGCAGTACTTC; CDR3aa: CAIRSFGGAGYEQYF
d_gene: NA; v_gene: TRBV12-3/TRBV12-4; j_gene: TRBJ2-7; abundance: NA; CDR3nt: TGTGCCAGCGGCCCATACAGGGACGAGCAGTACTTC; CDR3aa: CASGPYRDEQYF
d_gene: TRBD1; v_gene: TRBV7-9; j_gene: TRBJ2-7; abundance: NA; CDR3nt: TGTGCCAGCAGCCGGACAGGGGATGAATACGAGCAGTACTTC; CDR3aa: CASSRTGDEYEQYF
d_gene: TRBD1; v_gene: TRBV12-3/TRBV12-4; j_gene: TRBJ1-2; abundance: NA; CDR3nt: TGTGCGATAGACAGGGGGCGGGGTGGCTACACCTTC; CDR3aa: CAIDRGRGGYTF
d_gene: TRBD2; v_gene: TRBV2; j_gene: TRBJ2-1; abundance: NA; CDR3nt: TGTGCCACCCCTGGGGGGGGCTCCTACAATGAGCAGTTCTTC; CDR3aa: CATPGGGSYNEQFF
d_gene: NA; v_gene: TRBV4-1; j_gene: TRBJ1-2; abundance: NA; CDR3nt: TGCGCCAGCAGCCCACTGCCGCTGTATGGCTACACCTTC; CDR3aa: CASSPLPLYGYTF
d_gene: NA; v_gene: TRBV5-6; j_gene: TRBJ1-1; abundance: NA; CDR3nt: TGTGCCAGCAGCTGGGACGCTTGGAACACTGAAGCTTTCTTT; CDR3aa: CASSWDAWNTEAFF
d_gene: TRBD1; v_gene: TRBV11-2; j_gene: TRBJ2-7; abundance: NA; CDR3nt: TGTGCCAGCAGCATTGGGACAGGGGGCGGCTACGAGCAGTACTTC; CDR3aa: CASSIGTGGGYEQYF
d_gene: NA; v_gene: TRBV5-6; j_gene: TRBJ2-7; abundance: NA; CDR3nt: TGTGCCAGCAGCTACCGTCCCCTCGAGCAGTACTTC; CDR3aa: CASSYRPLEQYF
d_gene: TRBD1; v_gene: TRBV10-3; j_gene: TRBJ2-2; abundance: NA; CDR3nt: TGTGCCATCAGTGAGATGCCAGGGGGCACCGGGGAGCTGTTTTTT; CDR3aa: CAISEMPGGTGELFF
d_gene: TRBD1; v_gene: TRBV14; j_gene: TRBJ1-2; abundance: NA; CDR3nt: TGTGCCAGCGCTACAGGGGCGCCCGAGGGCGGCTACACCTTC; CDR3aa: CASATGAPEGGYTF
d_gene: NA; v_gene: TRBV18; j_gene: TRBJ1-5; abundance: NA; CDR3nt: TGTGCCAGCTCACCACAGAGGGGAGATCAGCCCCAGCATTTT; CDR3aa: CASSPQRGDQPQHF
d_gene: TRBD1; v_gene: TRBV30; j_gene: TRBJ1-1; abundance: NA; CDR3nt: TGTGCCTGGAGTCTGAAGACAGGGGTGAACACTGAAGCTTTCTTT; CDR3aa: CAWSLKTGVNTEAFF
d_gene: TRBD1; v_gene: TRBV5-4; j_gene: TRBJ1-1; abundance: NA; CDR3nt: TGTGCCAGCAGCGGAGGACAGGGGGTCCCCAACACTGAAGCTTTCTTT; CDR3aa: CASSGGQGVPNTEAFF
d_gene: NA; v_gene: TRBV19; j_gene: TRBJ2-1; abundance: NA; CDR3nt: TGTGCCAGTAGTATCGGGGGGCGCGAGCAGTTCTTC; CDR3aa: CASSIGGREQFF
d_gene: NA; v_gene: TRBV9; j_gene: TRBJ1-1; abundance: NA; CDR3nt: TGTGCCAGCAGCGTTGGAGACCTGGGCCCTGAAGCTTTCTTT; CDR3aa: CASSVGDLGPEAFF
d_gene: NA; v_gene: TRBV6-5; j_gene: TRBJ1-2; abundance: NA; CDR3nt: TGTGCCAGCAGTTATTCCCGTTTCGGCTATGGCTACACCTTC; CDR3aa: CASSYSRFGYGYTF
d_gene: NA; v_gene: TRBV11-2; j_gene: TRBJ2-1; abundance: NA; CDR3nt: TGTGCCAGCAGCCCAGGGGTGGCTTACAATGAGCAGTTCTTC; CDR3aa: CASSPGVAYNEQFF